Listed below are T cell receptor beta chains from one sample, sequenced in a study of blood T cell repertoires in COVID-19. Measured with immunoSEQ multiplex PCR; TCRdb has only the in-frame clones, and not every one. The table records about 330,000 clones, nearly 90% of them present only once. The sample consisted of PBMCs or T cells enriched from blood (not recorded which). These receptors were obtained from a woman aged 30 to 39 who had recovered from COVID-19. Each CDR3 is given with its conserved first and last residue. The D gene is left open where the match is weak. Clone size is not always given. Where it is, it says once, few, many or a class for expanded clones.

TRBJ1-2 | - | TRBV9 | - | TGTGCCAGCAGCGTAGAAGGACACCTGGGGAACTATGGCTACACCTTC | CASSVEGHLGNYGYTF
TRBJ2-7 | - | TRBV3-1/TRBV3-2 | TRBD2 | TGTGCCAGCAGCCGACTAGCGGGAGACTACGAGCAGTACTTC | CASSRLAGDYEQYF
TRBJ1-4 | - | TRBV11-1 | - | TGTGCCAGCAGCGAAGCCCAGGGCGTTCATGAAAAACTGTTTTTT | CASSEAQGVHEKLFF
TRBJ2-7 | - | TRBV6-2/TRBV6-3 | - | TGTGCCAGCAGTTACTCCCGGGACTTGGGTTTCTACGAGCAGTACTTC | CASSYSRDLGFYEQYF
TRBJ1-1 | - | TRBV7-3 | - | TGTGCCAGCAGCCTACGGGGACATTCGGGTGAAGCTTTCTTT | CASSLRGHSGEAFF
TRBJ2-7 | - | TRBV30 | - | TGTGCCTGGAGGGCGGGTTGGGACGAGCAGTACTTC | CAWRAGWDEQYF
TRBJ1-1 | - | TRBV6-6 | TRBD1 | TGTGCCAGCAGTTCCGACTCGGGACAGGGGAGGACTGAAGCTTTCTTT | CASSSDSGQGRTEAFF
TRBJ1-2 | - | TRBV5-4 | - | TGTGCCAGCAACCACGGGGGGGACACCGCCGCTTTGGGCTACACCTTC | CASNHGGDTAALGYTF
TRBJ1-2 | - | TRBV27 | TRBD1 | TGTGCCAGCAGTTTCCGACAGGGTAACTATGGCTACACCTTC | CASSFRQGNYGYTF
TRBJ2-2 | - | TRBV11-3 | - | TGTGCCAGCAGCTTAGATCTGGGAGGGGGCACCGGGGAGCTGTTTTTT | CASSLDLGGGTGELFF
TRBJ2-7 | - | TRBV12-3/TRBV12-4 | - | TGTGCCAGCAGTATGCAGGGGCCCCTGGACTTC | CASSMQGPLDF
TRBJ1-2 | - | TRBV6-5 | - | TGTGCCAGCAGTTACTCAGACCGGGGAAGGAAAGGCTACACCTTC | CASSYSDRGRKGYTF
TRBJ1-2 | - | TRBV3-1/TRBV3-2 | - | TGTGCCAGCAGCCAAGGGCAGGACTTTAACTATGGCTACACCTTC | CASSQGQDFNYGYTF
TRBJ1-2 | - | TRBV9 | - | TGTGCCAGCAGCGTAGCCACCGCTGCGACTTCTGGCTACACCTTC | CASSVATAATSGYTF
TRBJ1-1 | - | TRBV21-1 | - | TGTGCCAGCAGCCAAGGCAGAGGAATGGGCACTGAAGCTTTCTTT | CASSQGRGMGTEAFF
TRBJ2-5 | - | TRBV2 | TRBD2 | TGTGCCAGCAGGAGGACTAGCGGGGGGGCGGTCAAAGAGACCCAGTACTTC | CASRRTSGGAVKETQYF
TRBJ1-1 | - | TRBV6-2/TRBV6-3 | - | TGTGCCAGCAGTTACGTAGCTGGCACTGAAGCTTTCTTT | CASSYVAGTEAFF
TRBJ1-4 | - | TRBV5-1 | - | TGCGCCAGCAGCTTGGAGGGAGGGAAAGAAAAACTGTTTTTT | CASSLEGGKEKLFF
TRBJ1-6 | - | TRBV18 | - | TGTGCCAGCTCACCAGTTGCAGGGTTGGGTAATTCACCCCTCCACTTT | CASSPVAGLGNSPLHF
TRBJ2-3 | - | TRBV30 | - | TGTGCCTGGAGTTACGCTGACTATACGCAGTATTTT | CAWSYADYTQYF
TRBJ1-2 | few | TRBV30 | - | TGTGCCTGGAGTTCGGGTGGGTATGGCTACACCTTC | CAWSSGGYGYTF
TRBJ1-2 | - | TRBV5-4 | - | TGTGCCAGCAGCTTCATCTGGGGGGGAACGACTAACTATGGCTACACCTTC | CASSFIWGGTTNYGYTF
TRBJ1-2 | - | TRBV3-1/TRBV3-2 | - | TGTGCCAGCAGCCAAGAATCGGCTAACTATGGCTACACCTTC | CASSQESANYGYTF
TRBJ2-5 | once | TRBV3-1/TRBV3-2 | TRBD1 | TGTGCCAGCAGCCAAGGGACAGGGGTGTCAGAGACCCAGTACTTC | CASSQGTGVSETQYF
TRBJ1-6 | - | TRBV6-5 | TRBD1 | TGTGCCGGAGTGACAGGGAATTCACCCCTCCACTTT | CAGVTGNSPLHF
TRBJ2-2 | - | TRBV15 | TRBD1 | TGTGCCACCAGCAGAGTCCCCGGGACAGGGGGCGCAACCGGGGAGCTGTTTTTT | CATSRVPGTGGATGELFF
TRBJ1-2 | - | TRBV7-2 | - | TGTGCCAGCGGGCGGGGGCAGGGAGACTATGGCTACACCTTC | CASGRGQGDYGYTF
TRBJ1-5 | - | TRBV9 | TRBD1 | TGTGCCAGCAGCGCCACCGGGACAGGTAATCAGCCCCAGCATTTT | CASSATGTGNQPQHF
TRBJ1-1 | - | TRBV7-8 | - | TGTGCCAGCAGCTCGCGGGTTGAAGCTTTCTTT | CASSSRVEAFF
TRBJ2-7 | once | TRBV7-3 | TRBD2 | TGTGCCAGCAGCACCAAGCAGGGCGGGGAGGGATACGAGCAGTACTTC | CASSTKQGGEGYEQYF
TRBJ2-1 | - | TRBV7-8 | TRBD1 | TGTGCCAGCAGCTTAGAGGCCCGAATTGTGACAGGGGTAAATGAGCAGTTCTTC | CASSLEARIVTGVNEQFF
TRBJ2-5 | - | TRBV4-1 | - | TGCGCCAGCAGCCAGACCTTGGGAGTCCGGGAGACCCAGTACTTC | CASSQTLGVRETQYF
TRBJ1-1 | - | TRBV15 | - | TGTGCCACCAGCACCCGGCTGGTGGGGGGGGCTGAAGCTTTCTTT | CATSTRLVGGAEAFF
TRBJ2-2 | - | TRBV5-4 | - | TGTGCCAGCAACTGGGAGGGGGTCGGCACCGGGGAGCTGTTTTTT | CASNWEGVGTGELFF
TRBJ2-7 | - | TRBV30 | - | TGTGCCTGGAGTGGGGCCTCCTACGAGCAGTACTTC | CAWSGASYEQYF
TRBJ1-1 | - | TRBV25-1 | TRBD1 | TGTGCCAGCAGGCAGGGGGCGGACACTGAAGCTTTCTTT | CASRQGADTEAFF
TRBJ1-2 | - | TRBV5-1 | TRBD1 | TGCGCCAGCAGTTGGGACAGGGCGTCGGGCTACACCTTC | CASSWDRASGYTF
TRBJ1-2 | - | TRBV7-9 | - | TGTGCCAGCAGTTGGGAGGGGGGCCTTGGCCGTGGCTACACCTTC | CASSWEGGLGRGYTF
TRBJ1-1 | - | TRBV18 | TRBD1 | TGTGCCAGCTCACCAGGGACAGGAGAAGCTTTCTTT | CASSPGTGEAFF
TRBJ1-4 | few | TRBV18 | - | TGTGCCAGCTCACCAGCGCCGGGGAATGAAAAACTGTTTTTT | CASSPAPGNEKLFF